This TCR beta chain was sequenced in a study of T cells in Graves' hyperthyroidism and ophthalmopathy. V lost 5 bases to trimming and J lost 0 bases, with 11 bases between them. Germline-derived CDR1 and CDR2 are SNHLY and FYNNEI. The CDR3 is 15 residues long. The TCR beta CDR3 regions underwent amplification using RNA transcripts as the source. TCR CDR3 regions were first amplified by RT-PCR with HTBI primers. TCRdb re-analysed the multiplex PCR reads in MiXCR, keeping a single row per CDR3 protein. The sample includes fewer than 650,000 distinct CDR3 sequences, about 14% of them seen just once. Study observations and caveats: Also found in blood were most expanded thyroid clonotypes above 0.001. A model built on 13 V-J features separated ophthalmopathy from stable hyperthyroidism.

This clonotype came up many times. The antigen remains undetermined. The sequence was collected from a woman under 30 with Graves' ophthalmopathy. V usage is TRBV2 and J usage is TRBJ1-5, with D maybe TRBD1 (6 bases). The specimen was blood. Here the CDR3 DNA reads TGTGCCAGCAGTAGAAACAGGGATAGCAATCAGCCCCAGCATTTT. This encodes CASSRNRDSNQPQHF.